The 14 T cell receptor beta chains reported below all come from one sample, sequenced in a study of shared clonotypes between healthy human individuals. As defined, naive CD8 cells were CD45RO-negative and positively selected for CCR7, with terminally differentiated effector memory CD45RA+ cells excluded. The method was immunoSEQ multiplex PCR; TCRdb's version includes in-frame clones alone and lacks a portion of them. This sample carries around 2,000,000 clones, approximately 94% of them seen once, and the ten largest clones take 0.9% to 1.3%. Sequencing was done on a sample of naive CD8+ T cells sorted from blood. The receptors shown here come from a man between 18 and 29 years old in good health.

This rearrangement joins TRBV21-1 to TRBJ2-5; TRBD1, the D gene given by the table, was not confirmed from the DNA. TRBV21-1 is a documented pseudogene. The CDR3 sequence is 16 residues long. CDR3 protein: CASSKEEQGVQETQYF. Here the CDR3 DNA reads TGTGCCAGCAGCAAAGAGGAACAGGGTGTGCAAGAGACCCAGTACTTC.

This sequence joins TRBV7-2 and TRBJ2-3; 13 bases line up with TRBD2. The CDR3 has 16 amino acids. Looked up from germline, CDR1 is SGHTA and CDR2 is FQGNSA. V gave up 2 bases and J gave up 6 bases; unmatched junction bases: 5. The CDR3 here is CASSLIGTSGIDTQYF. In nucleotides, the CDR3 is TGTGCCAGCAGCTTAATTGGGACTAGCGGGATTGATACGCAGTATTTT. The whole variable domain, remainder taken from reference TRBV7-2 and TRBJ2-3, is GAGVSQSPSNKVTEKGKDVELRCDPISGHTALYWYRQSLGQGLEFLIYFQGNSAPDKSGLPSDRFSAERTGGSVSTLTIQRTQQEDSAVYLCASSLIGTSGIDTQYFGPGTRLTVL.

This clone was counted once. DNA for the CDR3: TGTGCCAGTAGTATCGATCTAACACGGGAGATGGAGCAGTACTTC. Translating gives CASSIDLTREMEQYF. The J gene is TRBJ2-7, the V gene TRBV19; D might be TRBD2 (6 bases). Germline V gene lookup returns CDR1 LNHDA and CDR2 SQIVND (reference sequence). This CDR3 is 15 amino acids long. Trimming removed 3 bases at V and 7 bases at J, with 19 bases between.

This chain uses TRBV30 with TRBJ2-5; D might be TRBD1 (6 bases). The CDR3 covers 13 residues. Germline-derived CDR1 and CDR2 are GTSNPN and SVGIG (reference sequence). Deletions cut 4 bases from V and 2 bases from J, with 11 bases between. The CDR3 DNA reads TGTGCCTGGATGGGGGCGCAGCAAGAGACCCAGTACTTC. It encodes CAWMGAQQETQYF.

This sequence joins TRBV29-1 and TRBJ2-5; TRBD1 aligns across 8 bases. Germline V gene lookup returns CDR1 SQVTM and CDR2 ANQGSEA. The CDR3 totals 14 residues. Losses at the gene ends were 7 bases for V and 3 bases for J; bases not matched to a gene: 10. The CDR3 reads CSAPDRTGKETQYF. DNA of the CDR3: TGCAGCGCTCCCGATCGGACAGGGAAAGAGACCCAGTACTTC.

The genes are TRBV6-5 and TRBJ1-2; D is undetermined. Per the germline V gene, CDR1 is MNHEY and CDR2 is SVGAGI. Trimming removed 2 bases at V and 3 bases at J, with 10 bases between. CDR3 length equals 14 residues. This chain's CDR3 is CASSYRVLDYGYTF. In nucleotides, the CDR3 is TGTGCCAGCAGTTACCGGGTATTGGACTATGGCTACACCTTC.

V usage is TRBV7-9 and J usage is TRBJ1-4; 7 positions match TRBD1. This CDR3 region has 15 residues. The germline gives CDR1 SEHNR, CDR2 FQNEAQ (reference sequence). Trimming removed 4 bases from V and 8 bases from J; junction bases left unmatched: 10. Here the CDR3 reads CASSYGTAYREKLFF. The DNA of the CDR3 is TGTGCCAGCAGCTACGGGACAGCTTACAGGGAAAAACTGTTTTTT.

In the case of this clone: Other DNA sequences from this sample encode an identical CDR3 as well. The chain is built from TRBV29-1 and TRBJ1-1; D ambiguous. Germline values: CDR1 SQVTM, CDR2 ANQGSEA. This CDR3 comprises 11 residues. The ends were cut back, 5 bases at V and 1 base at J, with 5 bases in the middle. The CDR3 DNA follows: TGCAGCGTTAGGACGAACACTGAAGCTTTCTTT. Translating it yields CSVRTNTEAFF.

This sequence joins TRBV14 and TRBJ1-1; no reliable D call. This CDR3 is 12 amino acids long. Trimming removed 10 bases from V and 7 bases from J, with 16 bases in between. Germline lookup yields CDR1 SGHDN and CDR2 FVKESK. The DNA for the CDR3 is TGTGCCAATTGGCCGGCTTTGGATGAAGCTTTCTTT. This encodes CANWPALDEAFF.

The V call is TRBV6-5, the J call TRBJ2-5; possibly TRBD1 for D (5 bases). Germline CDR1 MNHEY, CDR2 SVGAGI. The CDR3 covers 14 residues. With 2 bases removed from V and 5 bases from J, the gap between germline ends came to 12 bases. The CDR3 region is CASSYGQGPETQYF. CDR3 coding DNA: TGTGCCAGCAGTTACGGGCAGGGTCCCGAGACCCAGTACTTC.

V usage is TRBV7-6 and J usage is TRBJ1-4, with D possibly matching TRBD1 (6 bases). V was shortened by 0 bases and J by 7 bases, with 15 bases between the two germline ends. CDR1 SGHVS and CDR2 FNYEAQ come from the germline V gene. This CDR3 region has 16 residues. CDR3 amino acids: CASSLAPGVGGEKLFF. The CDR3 bases are TGTGCCAGCAGCTTAGCCCCAGGGGTTGGGGGTGAAAAACTGTTTTTT. The entire variable domain, with the rest obtained from reference TRBV7-6 and TRBJ1-4, is as follows: GAGVSQSPRYKVTKRGQDVALRCDPISGHVSLYWYRQALGQGPEFLTYFNYEAQQDKSGLPNDRFSAERPEGSISTLTIQRTEQRDSAMYRCASSLAPGVGGEKLFFGSGTQLSVL.

CDR3 in amino acids: CASSRGGTGDYEQYF. DNA of the CDR3: TGTGCCAGCAGCAGGGGCGGGACAGGGGACTACGAGCAGTACTTC. The rearrangement links TRBV7-9 to TRBJ2-7; TRBD1 matches 10 bases. The CDR3 covers 15 residues. With 5 bases clipped from V and 3 bases from J, the junction kept 7 bases outside the gene matches. Germline V gene sequence: CDR1 SEHNR, CDR2 FQNEAQ (reference sequence).

As DNA, the CDR3 is TGCAGCGTTATGAAGGGGCTAGCGGGAGACACCGGGGAGCTGTTTTTT. It is translated as CSVMKGLAGDTGELFF. The rearrangement uses TRBV29-1 and TRBJ2-2; 10 nucleotides agree with TRBD2. V was clipped by 5 bases and J by 3 bases; unmatched bases: 9. Germline CDR1 and CDR2: SQVTM and ANQGSEA. The CDR3 is made up of 16 amino acids.

V gene TRBV11-2 combines with J gene TRBJ2-3, with D perhaps matching TRBD1 (6 bases). Germline CDR1 and CDR2: SGHAT and FQNNGV. This CDR3 contains 14 residues. V lost 5 bases and J lost 3, with 12 bases in between. CDR3 region: CASSPIGGTDTQYF. CDR3 in DNA: TGTGCCAGCAGCCCGATAGGGGGTACAGATACGCAGTATTTT.